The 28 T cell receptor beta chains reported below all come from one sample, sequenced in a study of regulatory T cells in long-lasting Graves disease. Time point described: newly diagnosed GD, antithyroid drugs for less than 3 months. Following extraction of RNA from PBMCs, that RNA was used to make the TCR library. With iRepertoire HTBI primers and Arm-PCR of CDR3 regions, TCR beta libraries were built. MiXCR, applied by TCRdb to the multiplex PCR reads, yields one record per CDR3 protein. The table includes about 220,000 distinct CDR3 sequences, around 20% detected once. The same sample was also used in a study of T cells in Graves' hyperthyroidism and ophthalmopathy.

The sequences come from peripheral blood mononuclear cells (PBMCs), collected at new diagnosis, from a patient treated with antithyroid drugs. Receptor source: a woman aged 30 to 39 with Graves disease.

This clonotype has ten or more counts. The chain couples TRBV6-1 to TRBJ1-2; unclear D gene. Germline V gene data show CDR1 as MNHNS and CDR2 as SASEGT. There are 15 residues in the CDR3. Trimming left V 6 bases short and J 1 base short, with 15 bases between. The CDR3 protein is CASRRWTEDNYGYTF. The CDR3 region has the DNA TGTGCCAGCAGACGGTGGACGGAGGATAACTATGGCTACACCTTC.

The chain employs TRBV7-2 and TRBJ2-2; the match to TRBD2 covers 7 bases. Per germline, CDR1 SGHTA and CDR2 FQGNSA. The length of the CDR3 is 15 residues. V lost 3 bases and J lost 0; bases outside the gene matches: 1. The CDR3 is CASSFAGANTGELFF. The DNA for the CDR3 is TGTGCCAGCAGCTTCGCGGGAGCGAACACCGGGGAGCTGTTTTTT.

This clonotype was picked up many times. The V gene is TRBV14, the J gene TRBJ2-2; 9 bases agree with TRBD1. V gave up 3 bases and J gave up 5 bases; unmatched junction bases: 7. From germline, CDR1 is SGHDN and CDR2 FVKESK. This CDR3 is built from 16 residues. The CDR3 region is CASSQPDRGWTGELFF. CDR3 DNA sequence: TGTGCCAGCAGCCAGCCGGACAGGGGTTGGACCGGGGAGCTGTTTTTT.

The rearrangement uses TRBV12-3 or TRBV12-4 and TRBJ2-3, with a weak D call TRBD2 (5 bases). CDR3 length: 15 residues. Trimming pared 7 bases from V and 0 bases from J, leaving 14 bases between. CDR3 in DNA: TGTGCCAGCACCTTGACTACGACTAGCACAGATACGCAGTATTTT. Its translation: CASTLTTTSTDTQYF.

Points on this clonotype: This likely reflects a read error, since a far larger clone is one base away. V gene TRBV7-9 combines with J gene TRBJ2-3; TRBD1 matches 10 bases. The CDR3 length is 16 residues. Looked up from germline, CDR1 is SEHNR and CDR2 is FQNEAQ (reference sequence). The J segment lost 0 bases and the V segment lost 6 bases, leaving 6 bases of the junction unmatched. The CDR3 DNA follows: TGTGCCAGCAGTACCCTGGGACAGGGGAGCACAGATACGCAGTATTTT. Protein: CASSTLGQGSTDTQYF.

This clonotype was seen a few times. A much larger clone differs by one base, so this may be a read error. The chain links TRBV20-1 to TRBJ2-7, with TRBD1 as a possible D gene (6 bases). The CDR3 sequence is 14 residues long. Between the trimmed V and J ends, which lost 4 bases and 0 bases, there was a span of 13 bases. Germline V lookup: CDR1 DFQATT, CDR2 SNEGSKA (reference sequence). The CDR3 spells CSAKDSRNSYEQYF. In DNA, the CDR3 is TGCAGTGCTAAGGACAGCCGTAACTCCTACGAGCAGTACTTC.

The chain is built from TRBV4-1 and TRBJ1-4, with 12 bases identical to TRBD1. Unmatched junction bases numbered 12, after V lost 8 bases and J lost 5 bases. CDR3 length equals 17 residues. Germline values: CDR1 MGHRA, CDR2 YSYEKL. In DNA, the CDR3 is TGCGCCAGCGGCCCTGGGACAGGGGGCCAACAGAATGAAAAACTGTTTTTT. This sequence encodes CASGPGTGGQQNEKLFF.

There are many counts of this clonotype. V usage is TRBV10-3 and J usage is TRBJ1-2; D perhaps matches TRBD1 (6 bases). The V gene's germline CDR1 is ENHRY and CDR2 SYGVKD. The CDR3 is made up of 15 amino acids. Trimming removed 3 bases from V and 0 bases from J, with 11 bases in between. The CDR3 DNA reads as TGTGCCATCAGTGACAGGGGAGGGACTAACTATGGCTACACCTTC. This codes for CAISDRGGTNYGYTF.

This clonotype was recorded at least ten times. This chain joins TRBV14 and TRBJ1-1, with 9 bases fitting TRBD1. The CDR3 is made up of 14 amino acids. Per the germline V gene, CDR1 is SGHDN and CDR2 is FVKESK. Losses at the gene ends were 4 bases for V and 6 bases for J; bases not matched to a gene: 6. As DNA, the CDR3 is TGTGCCAGCAGCCCACAGGGGGCTGGAGCTGAAGCTTTCTTT. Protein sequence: CASSPQGAGAEAFF. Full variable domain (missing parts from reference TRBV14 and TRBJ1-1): EAGVTQFPSHSVIEKGQTVTLRCDPISGHDNLYWYRRVMGKEIKFLLHFVKESKQDESGMPNNRFLAERTGGTYSTLKVQPAELEDSGVYFCASSPQGAGAEAFFGQGTRLTVV.

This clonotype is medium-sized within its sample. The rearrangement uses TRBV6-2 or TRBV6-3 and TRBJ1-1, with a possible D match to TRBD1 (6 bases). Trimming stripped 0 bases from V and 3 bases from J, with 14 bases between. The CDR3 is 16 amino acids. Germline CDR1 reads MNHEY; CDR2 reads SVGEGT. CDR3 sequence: CASSYSKQGTDTEAFF. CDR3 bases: TGTGCCAGCAGTTACTCGAAACAGGGAACGGACACTGAAGCTTTCTTT.

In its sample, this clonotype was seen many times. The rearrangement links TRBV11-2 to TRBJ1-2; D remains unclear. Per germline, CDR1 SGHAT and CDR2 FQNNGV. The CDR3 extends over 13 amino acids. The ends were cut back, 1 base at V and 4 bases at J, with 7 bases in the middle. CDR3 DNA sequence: TGTGCCAGCAGCTTAGGGGAGGCCTATGGCTACACCTTC. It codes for CASSLGEAYGYTF.

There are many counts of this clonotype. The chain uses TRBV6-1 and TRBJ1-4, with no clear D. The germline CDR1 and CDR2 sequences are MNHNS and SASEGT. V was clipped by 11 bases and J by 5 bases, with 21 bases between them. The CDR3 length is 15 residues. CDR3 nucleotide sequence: TGTGCCGGTGGCGGGAGCCTCCCTCCCAATGAAAAACTGTTTTTT. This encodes CAGGGSLPPNEKLFF.

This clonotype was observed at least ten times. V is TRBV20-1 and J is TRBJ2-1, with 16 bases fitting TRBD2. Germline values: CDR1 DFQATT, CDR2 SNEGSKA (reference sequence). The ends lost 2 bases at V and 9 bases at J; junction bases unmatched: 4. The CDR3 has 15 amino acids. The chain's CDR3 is CSARPGLAGGGEQFF. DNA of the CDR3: TGCAGTGCTAGACCGGGACTAGCGGGAGGGGGTGAGCAGTTCTTC.

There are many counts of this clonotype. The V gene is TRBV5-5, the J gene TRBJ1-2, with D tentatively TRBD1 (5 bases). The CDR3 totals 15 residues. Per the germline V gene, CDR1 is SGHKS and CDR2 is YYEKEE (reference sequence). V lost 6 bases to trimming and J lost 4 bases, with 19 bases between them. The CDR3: CASIPPGRRGYGYTF. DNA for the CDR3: TGTGCCAGCATCCCCCCGGGGAGAAGGGGCTATGGCTACACCTTC.

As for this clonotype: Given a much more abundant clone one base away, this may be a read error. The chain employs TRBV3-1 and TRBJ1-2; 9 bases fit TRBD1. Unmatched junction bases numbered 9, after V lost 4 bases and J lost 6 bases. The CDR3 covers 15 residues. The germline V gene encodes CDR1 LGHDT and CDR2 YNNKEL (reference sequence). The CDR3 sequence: CASSRVSGTGNGYTF. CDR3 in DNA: TGTGCCAGCAGCCGAGTATCAGGGACAGGGAATGGCTACACCTTC.

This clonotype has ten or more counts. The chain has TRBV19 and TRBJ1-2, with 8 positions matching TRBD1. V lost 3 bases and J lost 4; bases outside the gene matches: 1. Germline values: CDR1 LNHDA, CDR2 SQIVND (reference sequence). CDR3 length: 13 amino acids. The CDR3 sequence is CASSMGQAYGYTF. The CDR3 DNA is TGTGCCAGTAGTATGGGACAGGCCTATGGCTACACCTTC. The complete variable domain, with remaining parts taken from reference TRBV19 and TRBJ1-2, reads DGGITQSPKYLFRKEGQNVTLSCEQNLNHDAMYWYRQDPGQGLRLIYYSQIVNDFQKGDIAEGYSVSREKKESFPLTVTSAQKNPTAFYLCASSMGQAYGYTFGSGTRLTVV.

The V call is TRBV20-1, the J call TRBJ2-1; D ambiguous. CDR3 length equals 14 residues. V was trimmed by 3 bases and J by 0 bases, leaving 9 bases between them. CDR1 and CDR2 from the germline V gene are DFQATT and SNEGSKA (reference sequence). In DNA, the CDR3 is TGCAGTGCTAGGGGAACGAGCTCCTACAATGAGCAGTTCTTC. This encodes CSARGTSSYNEQFF.

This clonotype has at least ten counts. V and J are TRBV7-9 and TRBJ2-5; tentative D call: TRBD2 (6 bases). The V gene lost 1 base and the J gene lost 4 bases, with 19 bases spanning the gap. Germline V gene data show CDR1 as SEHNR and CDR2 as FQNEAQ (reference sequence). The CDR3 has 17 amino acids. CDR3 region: CASSLGDKRGGSETQYF. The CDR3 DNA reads TGTGCCAGCAGCTTAGGGGATAAGCGCGGAGGGTCAGAGACCCAGTACTTC.

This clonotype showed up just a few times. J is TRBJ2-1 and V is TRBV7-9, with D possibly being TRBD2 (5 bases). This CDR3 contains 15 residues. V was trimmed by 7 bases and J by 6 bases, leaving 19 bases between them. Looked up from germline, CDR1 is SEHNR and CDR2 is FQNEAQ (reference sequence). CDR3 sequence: CASTFRSGRGNEQFF. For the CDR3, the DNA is TGTGCCAGCACGTTCAGGAGCGGCAGAGGCAATGAGCAGTTCTTC.

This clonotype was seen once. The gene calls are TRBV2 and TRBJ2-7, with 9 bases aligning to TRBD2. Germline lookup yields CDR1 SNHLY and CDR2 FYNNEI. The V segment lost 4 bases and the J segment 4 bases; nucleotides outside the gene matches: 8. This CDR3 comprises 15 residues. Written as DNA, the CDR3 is TGTGCCAGCAGTGGTCTGGCGGGAGGGCCGTACGAGCAGTACTTC. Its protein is CASSGLAGGPYEQYF.

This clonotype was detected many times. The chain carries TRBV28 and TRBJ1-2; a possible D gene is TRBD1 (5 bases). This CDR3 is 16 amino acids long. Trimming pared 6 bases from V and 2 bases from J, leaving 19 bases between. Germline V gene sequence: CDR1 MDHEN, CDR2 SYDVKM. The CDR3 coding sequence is TGTGCCAGCAGGATTGCCCGGGCGGGACGGAACTATGGCTACACCTTC. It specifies CASRIARAGRNYGYTF.

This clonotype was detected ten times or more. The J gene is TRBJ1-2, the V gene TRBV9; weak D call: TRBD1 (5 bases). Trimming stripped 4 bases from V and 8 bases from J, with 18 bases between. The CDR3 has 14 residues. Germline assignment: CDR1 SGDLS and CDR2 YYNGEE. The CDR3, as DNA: TGTGCCAGCAGCACACGCGGGGGTTTCTTCGGCTACACCTTC. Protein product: CASSTRGGFFGYTF.

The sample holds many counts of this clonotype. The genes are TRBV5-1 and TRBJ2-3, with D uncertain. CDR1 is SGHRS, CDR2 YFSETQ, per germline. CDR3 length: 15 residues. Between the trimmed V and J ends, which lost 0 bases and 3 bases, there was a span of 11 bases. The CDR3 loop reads CASSLELPATDTQYF. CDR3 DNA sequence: TGCGCCAGCAGCTTGGAACTGCCCGCTACAGATACGCAGTATTTT.

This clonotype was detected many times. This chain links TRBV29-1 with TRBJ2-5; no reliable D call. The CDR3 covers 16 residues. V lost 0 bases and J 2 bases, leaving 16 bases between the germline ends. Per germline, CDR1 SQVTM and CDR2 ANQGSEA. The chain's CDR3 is CSVEDLRTAIQETQYF. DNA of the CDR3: TGCAGCGTTGAAGATTTAAGGACGGCCATTCAAGAGACCCAGTACTTC.

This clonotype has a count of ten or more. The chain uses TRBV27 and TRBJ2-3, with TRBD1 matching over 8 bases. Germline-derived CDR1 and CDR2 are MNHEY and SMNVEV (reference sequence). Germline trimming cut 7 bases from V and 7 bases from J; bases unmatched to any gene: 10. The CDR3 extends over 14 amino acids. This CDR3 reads CASNPDRGKNTQYF. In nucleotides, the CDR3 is TGTGCCAGCAATCCAGACAGGGGTAAAAATACGCAGTATTTT.

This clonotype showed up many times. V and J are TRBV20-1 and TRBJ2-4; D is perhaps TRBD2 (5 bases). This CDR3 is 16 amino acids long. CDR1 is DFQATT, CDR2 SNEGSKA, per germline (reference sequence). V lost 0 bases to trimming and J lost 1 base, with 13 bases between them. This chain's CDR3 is CSARDAAGEAKNIQYF. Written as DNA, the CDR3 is TGCAGTGCTAGAGATGCCGCCGGGGAGGCCAAAAACATTCAGTACTTC.

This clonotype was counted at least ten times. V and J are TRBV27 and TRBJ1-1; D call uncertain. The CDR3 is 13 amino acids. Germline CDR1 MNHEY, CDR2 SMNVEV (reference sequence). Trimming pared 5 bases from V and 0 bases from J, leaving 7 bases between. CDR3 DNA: TGTGCCAGCAGTGGTACGGTGAACACTGAAGCTTTCTTT. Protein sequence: CASSGTVNTEAFF.

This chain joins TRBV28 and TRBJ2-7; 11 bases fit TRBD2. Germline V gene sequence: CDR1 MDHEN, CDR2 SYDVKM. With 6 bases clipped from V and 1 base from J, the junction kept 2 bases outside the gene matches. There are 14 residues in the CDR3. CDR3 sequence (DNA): TGTGCCAGCAGGTCTAGCGGGAGGTCCTACGAGCAGTACTTC. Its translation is CASRSSGRSYEQYF.